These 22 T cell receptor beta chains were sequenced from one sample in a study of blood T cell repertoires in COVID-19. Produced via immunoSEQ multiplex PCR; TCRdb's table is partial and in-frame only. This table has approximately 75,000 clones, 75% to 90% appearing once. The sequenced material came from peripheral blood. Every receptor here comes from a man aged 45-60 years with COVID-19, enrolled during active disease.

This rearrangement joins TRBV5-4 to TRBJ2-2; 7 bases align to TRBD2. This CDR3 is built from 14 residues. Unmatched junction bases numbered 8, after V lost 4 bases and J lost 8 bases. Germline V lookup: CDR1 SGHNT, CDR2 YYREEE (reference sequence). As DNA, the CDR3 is TGTGCCAGCAGCGCCGGGGAGCGGGATGGGGAGCTGTTTTTT. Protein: CASSAGERDGELFF.

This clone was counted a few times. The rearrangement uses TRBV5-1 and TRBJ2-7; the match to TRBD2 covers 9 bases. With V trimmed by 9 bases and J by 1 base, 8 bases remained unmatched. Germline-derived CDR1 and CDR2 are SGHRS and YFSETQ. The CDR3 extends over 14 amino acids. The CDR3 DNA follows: TGCGCCACCCGGAGACTAGCGGATTCCTACGAGCAGTACTTC. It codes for CATRRLADSYEQYF. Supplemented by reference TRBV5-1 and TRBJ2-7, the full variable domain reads KAGVTQTPRYLIKTRGQQVTLSCSPISGHRSVSWYQQTPGQGLQFLFEYFSETQRNKGNFPGRFSGRQFSNSRSEMNVSTLELGDSALYLCATRRLADSYEQYFGPGTRLTVT.

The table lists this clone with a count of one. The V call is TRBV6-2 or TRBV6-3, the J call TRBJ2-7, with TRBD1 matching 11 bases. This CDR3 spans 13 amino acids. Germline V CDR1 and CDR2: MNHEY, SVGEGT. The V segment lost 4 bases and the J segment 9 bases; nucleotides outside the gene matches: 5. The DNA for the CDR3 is TGTGCCAGCAGTTGGGACAGGGGGGCCGGGCAGTACTTC. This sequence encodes CASSWDRGAGQYF.

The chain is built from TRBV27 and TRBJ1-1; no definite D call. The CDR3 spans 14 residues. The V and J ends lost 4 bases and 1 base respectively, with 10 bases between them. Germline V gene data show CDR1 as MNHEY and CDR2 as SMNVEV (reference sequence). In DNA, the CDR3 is TGTGCCAGCAGTTCCTCCTCAGGGAACACTGAAGCTTTCTTT. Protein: CASSSSSGNTEAFF.

CDR3: CAWSVNTGGSLNYNSPLHF. Here the CDR3 DNA reads TGTGCCTGGAGTGTTAACACAGGGGGCTCTCTGAACTATAATTCACCCCTCCACTTT. The J gene is TRBJ1-6, the V gene TRBV30; 9 bases are a match to TRBD1. Germline V gives CDR1 GTSNPN, CDR2 SVGIG (reference sequence). CDR3 length equals 19 residues. V dropped 0 bases and J dropped 3; count of bases not matched to a gene: 12.

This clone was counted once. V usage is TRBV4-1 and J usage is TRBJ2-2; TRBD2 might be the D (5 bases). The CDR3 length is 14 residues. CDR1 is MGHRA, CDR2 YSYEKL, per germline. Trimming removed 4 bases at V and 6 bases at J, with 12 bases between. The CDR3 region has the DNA TGCGCCAGCAGCCCCGGAGGATCGGCCGGGGAGCTGTTTTTT. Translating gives CASSPGGSAGELFF.

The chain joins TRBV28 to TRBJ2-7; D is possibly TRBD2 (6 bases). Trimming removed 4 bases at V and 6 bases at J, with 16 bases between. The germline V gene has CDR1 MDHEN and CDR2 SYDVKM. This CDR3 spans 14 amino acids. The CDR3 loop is CASSSPGLAAEQYF. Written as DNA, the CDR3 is TGTGCCAGCAGTTCACCGGGACTCGCGGCCGAGCAGTACTTC.

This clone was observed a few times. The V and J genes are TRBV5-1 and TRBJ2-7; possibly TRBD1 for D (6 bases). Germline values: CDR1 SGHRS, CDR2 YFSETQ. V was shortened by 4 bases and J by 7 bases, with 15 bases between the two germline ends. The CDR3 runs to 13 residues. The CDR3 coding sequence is TGCGCCAGCAGCCAAACAGGGTTGGGGGAGCAGTACTTC. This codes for CASSQTGLGEQYF.

CDR3 region: CASSQEASVGTDTQYF. CDR3 sequence (DNA): TGTGCCAGCAGCCAAGAAGCTAGCGTGGGCACAGATACGCAGTATTTT. This chain connects TRBV4-2 to TRBJ2-3, with a tentative D call TRBD2 (6 bases). Deletions cut 0 bases from V and 1 base from J, with 11 bases between. This CDR3 contains 16 residues. Germline values: CDR1 LGHNA, CDR2 YNFKEQ.

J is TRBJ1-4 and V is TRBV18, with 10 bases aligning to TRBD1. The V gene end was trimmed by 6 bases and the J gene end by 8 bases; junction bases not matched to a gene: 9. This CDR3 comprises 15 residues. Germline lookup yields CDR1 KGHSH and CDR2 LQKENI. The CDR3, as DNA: TGTGCCAGCTCGCCCGGGACAGGGGAACAAGAAAAACTGTTTTTT. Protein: CASSPGTGEQEKLFF.

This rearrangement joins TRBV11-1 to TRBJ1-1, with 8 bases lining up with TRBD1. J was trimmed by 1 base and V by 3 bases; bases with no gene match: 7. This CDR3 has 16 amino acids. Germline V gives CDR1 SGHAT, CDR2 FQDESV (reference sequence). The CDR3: CASSFLLGTGNTEAFF. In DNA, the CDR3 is TGTGCCAGCAGCTTTCTACTCGGGACAGGGAACACTGAAGCTTTCTTT.

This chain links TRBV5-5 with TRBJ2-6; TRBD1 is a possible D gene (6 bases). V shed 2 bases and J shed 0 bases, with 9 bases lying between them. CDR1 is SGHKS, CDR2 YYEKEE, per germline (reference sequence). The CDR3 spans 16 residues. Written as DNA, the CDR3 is TGTGCCAGCAGCTTACAGGGATTCTCTGGGGCCAACGTCCTGACTTTC. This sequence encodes CASSLQGFSGANVLTF.

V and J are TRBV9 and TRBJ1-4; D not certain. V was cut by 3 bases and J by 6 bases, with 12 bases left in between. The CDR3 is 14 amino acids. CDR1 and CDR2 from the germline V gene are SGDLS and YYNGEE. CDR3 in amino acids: CASSADPRDEKLFF. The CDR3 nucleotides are TGTGCCAGCAGCGCTGATCCTCGCGATGAAAAACTGTTTTTT.

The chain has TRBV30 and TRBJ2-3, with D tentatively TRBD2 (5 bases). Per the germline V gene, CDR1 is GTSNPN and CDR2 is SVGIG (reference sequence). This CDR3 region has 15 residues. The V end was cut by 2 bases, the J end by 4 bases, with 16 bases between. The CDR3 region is CAWSSGGRKADTQYF. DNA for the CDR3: TGTGCCTGGAGTTCTGGTGGGAGAAAGGCAGATACGCAGTATTTT.

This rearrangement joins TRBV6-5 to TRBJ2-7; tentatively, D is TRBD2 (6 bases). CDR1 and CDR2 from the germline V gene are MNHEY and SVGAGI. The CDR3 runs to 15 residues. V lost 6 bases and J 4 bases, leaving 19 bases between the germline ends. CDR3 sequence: CASSHRYEGGYEQYF. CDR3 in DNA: TGTGCCAGCAGCCACCGCTATGAGGGAGGTTACGAGCAGTACTTC.

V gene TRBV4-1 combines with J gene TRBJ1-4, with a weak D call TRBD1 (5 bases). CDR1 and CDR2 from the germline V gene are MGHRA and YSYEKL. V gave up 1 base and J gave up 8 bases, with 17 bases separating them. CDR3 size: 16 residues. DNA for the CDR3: TGCGCCAGCAGCCAAGGACCCACAGGACACGGGGAAAAACTGTTTTTT. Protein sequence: CASSQGPTGHGEKLFF.

DNA of the CDR3: TGTGCCAGCAGAGAACAGGGACTAGCGGGAGGAGGGGAGCTGTTTTTT. Protein product: CASREQGLAGGGELFF. The V call is TRBV6-1, the J call TRBJ2-2; 15 nucleotides line up with TRBD2. CDR1 is MNHNS, CDR2 SASEGT, per germline. The CDR3 runs to 16 residues. J lost 8 bases, V lost 6 bases, and 7 bases had no gene match.

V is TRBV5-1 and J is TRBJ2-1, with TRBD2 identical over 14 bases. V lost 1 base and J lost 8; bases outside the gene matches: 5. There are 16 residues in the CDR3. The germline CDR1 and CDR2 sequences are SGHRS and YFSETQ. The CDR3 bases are TGCGCCAGCAGCTTGCCTGGGACTAGCGGGAGACATGAGCAGTTCTTC. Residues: CASSLPGTSGRHEQFF. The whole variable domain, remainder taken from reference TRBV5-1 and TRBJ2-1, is KAGVTQTPRYLIKTRGQQVTLSCSPISGHRSVSWYQQTPGQGLQFLFEYFSETQRNKGNFPGRFSGRQFSNSRSEMNVSTLELGDSALYLCASSLPGTSGRHEQFFGPGTRLTVL.

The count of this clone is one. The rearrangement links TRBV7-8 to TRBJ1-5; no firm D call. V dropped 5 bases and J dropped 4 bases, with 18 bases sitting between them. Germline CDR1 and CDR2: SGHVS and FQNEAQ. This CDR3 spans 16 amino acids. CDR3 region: CASSPTRADLNQPQHF. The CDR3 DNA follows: TGTGCCAGCAGCCCCACGAGGGCAGACCTTAATCAGCCCCAGCATTTT.

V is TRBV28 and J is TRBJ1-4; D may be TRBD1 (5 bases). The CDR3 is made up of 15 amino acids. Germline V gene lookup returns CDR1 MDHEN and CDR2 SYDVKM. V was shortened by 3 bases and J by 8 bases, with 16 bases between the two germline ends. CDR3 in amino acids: CASSFLGRGREKLFF. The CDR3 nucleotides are TGTGCCAGCAGTTTCCTGGGGAGGGGAAGGGAAAAACTGTTTTTT.

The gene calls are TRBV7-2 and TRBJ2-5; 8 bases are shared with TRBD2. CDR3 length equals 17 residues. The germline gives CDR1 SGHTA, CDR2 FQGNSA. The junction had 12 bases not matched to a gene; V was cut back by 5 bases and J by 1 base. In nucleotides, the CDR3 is TGTGCCAGCAGCACATTCGGGAGGGCCTTCACCCAAGAGACCCAGTACTTC. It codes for CASSTFGRAFTQETQYF.

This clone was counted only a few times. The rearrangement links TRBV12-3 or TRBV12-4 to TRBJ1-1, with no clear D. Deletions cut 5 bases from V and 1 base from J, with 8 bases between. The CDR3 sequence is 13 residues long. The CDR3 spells CASSPPSNTEAFF. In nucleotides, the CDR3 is TGTGCCAGCAGTCCCCCGTCGAACACTGAAGCTTTCTTT.